This T cell receptor (beta chain) stems from a study of cytomegalovirus exposure and HLA in healthy donors (dated by TCRdb to between 2016 and 2019). The study in broad terms: An earlier analysis of fewer than 750 of the donors reported approximately 280 Gb of sequence data and 95 million to 130 million unique TCR beta sequences obtained from roughly 170 million T cells. The study was designed to test whether signatures of past pathogen exposure could be identified by cataloging public T cell receptors. To decide whether each TCR beta V gene segment behaved as functional or pseudogenic, an earlier analysis of several hundred of the donors relied on high-throughput TCR beta sequencing. An early release covering about 600 HLA-typed donors comprised about 300 gigabases of sequencing data and approximately 85 million unique TCR sequences. A later analysis re-examined previously published TCR beta repertoires from about 700 donors and added high-resolution HLA genotyping to investigate patterns of TCR occurrence. Roughly 5 DR-DQ haplotypes were handled as single units for association and clustering, since linkage in the cohort was strong. Both class I and class II loci were covered by HLA typing, at four-digit resolution. Of the 300 to 450 genotyped donors, about 80% fell in the genetic ancestry cluster associated with self-reported Caucasian donors. High-throughput TCR immunosequencing, statistical association of individual TCRs with disease status, and machine learning were combined to predict cytomegalovirus infection status. On average, about 200,000 unique TCR beta nucleotide sequences were sequenced per donor among 398 genotyped donors of the cohort, with 15% to 20% of those sequences being non-productive. Typing coverage differed by locus: A, B, C, DRB1 and DQB1 were typed in roughly 620-640 donors, DQA1 in around 500, DPA1 in 606, and DPB1 in 450 to 490. The T cell repertoires of under 700 subjects were profiled by immunosequencing and related to cytomegalovirus serostatus. Genome-wide SNP genotypes for about three fifths of the roughly 670 donors were used in a later genetic analysis, which treated that subset as a discovery cohort. Along with the approximately 600-subject first cohort, a separate validation cohort of over a hundred different subjects was used. Every repertoire in the discovery cohort had been generated on one and the same sequencing platform. Rather than using new phenotypic data, the later analysis identified candidate immune exposures from TCR beta sequences and from how often those sequences occurred across donors. Donor age, sex, ethnicity and CMV serostatus were compiled alongside the repertoire data. What the work shows at the level of the full study, not this receptor alone: In a later genetic analysis, a missense DCLRE1C variant was associated with V-gene and J-gene trimming of TCR beta chains, and the association was replicated in an independent cohort. For the cohort, immune exposure information was limited to CMV serostatus. Seventeen rarely observed V segments, including chromosome 9 orphons, were excluded from the earlier analysis of approximately 600 of the donors because counts were too low. The authors suggested that the approach could potentially be extended to other disease states and immunological phenotypes. In a later analysis, HLA-associated TCR beta chains were found to be more clonally expanded and to have lower generation probabilities than equally common non-associated chains. In a later analysis, most CMV-associated TCR beta chains were found to appear HLA-restricted, with HLA associations seemingly driven largely by CMV exposure. A later genetic analysis reported fewer N-insertions in productive TCRs among donors in an Asian-associated ancestry cluster than the roughly 690-donor mean. A later analysis reported that several top co-occurrence clusters appeared linked to parvovirus B19, influenza, CMV and Epstein-Barr virus. In both the original and validation cohorts, the classifier was reported to diagnose cytomegalovirus status with high specificity and sensitivity. In an earlier analysis of about 550 of the donors, most TCR beta V segments were observed in productive rearrangements about 90% or about 30% of the time, broadly matching IMGT annotations. A later analysis associated 17,000 or so TCR beta sequences with specific HLA alleles at a false discovery rate of 0.05. In a later analysis, the rate of TCR association differed among HLA loci, with DRB1 alleles having the most associated TCRs and HLA-C alleles having the fewest. This cohort had only TCR beta chains sequenced, and the lack of alpha or paired-chain data limited which features could be detected. Roughly uniform sequencing depth across donors was assumed in presence/absence analyses, although this assumption may not hold. Strong co-occurrence of HLA alleles, especially DR and DQ, made assigning TCR associations to individual alleles difficult. Some IMGT-functional V segments, including TRBV6-2 and TRBV6-3, could not be told apart with the 87-base-pair reads, so those segments were excluded. Because HLA typing was unavailable for some donors at each locus, only the typed subset was used in association tests. While some public TCRs were present in many individuals, most TCR sequences turned up only very rarely across donors. The sequencing pipeline was judged likely to have produced a cluster of highly shared sequence variants as a technical artifact. Linkage disequilibrium might explain the correlated functional status among segregating V segments, but an unknown experimental factor could not be ruled out. The study gave a list of 150 to 200 TCR beta chains associated with cytomegalovirus. A further reported finding was that TCR beta sequences accurately predicted the HLA-A and HLA-B alleles for most subjects in the first cohort. In vitro tests confirmed that a few of the cytomegalovirus-associated TCR beta chains recognize cytomegalovirus antigens.

Worth noting for this clone: The clone's antigen remains unknown.

Library method: the immunoSEQ multiplex PCR assay. A mixture of 60 forward primers for TCR Vbeta segments and 13 reverse primers for TCR Jbeta segments was used in the multiplex PCR. A multiplex PCR assay on genomic DNA amplified the CDR3 region of rearranged TCR beta genes. On the Illumina HiSeq System, the amplified TCR beta libraries were sequenced as 87-base-pair reads. Per the authors' processing: Across the 700 or so repertoires, a later analysis counted some 80 million unique TCR beta chains, approximately 12 million of which were shared by at least two donors. To remove PCR and sequencing errors, raw reads were error-corrected and collapsed into unique sequences using a nearest-neighbor algorithm that merged closely related sequences. V, D and J gene segments were assigned by aligning CDR3 sequences to IMGT reference sequences. For a sequence to be retained, a match of at least six nucleotides to both a V gene segment and a J gene segment was required. A rearrangement was called productive if the CDR3 had no stop codons and remained in frame with V and J, and every other rearrangement was called non-productive. CDR3 was defined according to IMGT convention as the region running from the second conserved V-encoded cysteine to the conserved J-encoded phenylalanine. The earlier analysis of about 590 of the donors excluded sequences that lacked an unambiguous match to a single V gene segment. An earlier analysis of a few hundred of the donors classified V segments as functional when productive rearrangements were above 56.7% and as segregating when the standard deviation between donors was above 5%. To diagnose cytomegalovirus status from the catalog of TCR beta chain sequences, a statistical classification framework was built. V and J gene assignment, in a later analysis, came from comparing TCR nucleotide sequences with IMGT/GENE-DB human TR gene sequences. Using the TCRdist pipeline, a later analysis assigned CDR3 sequences along with most-parsimonious VDJ recombination scenarios. In a later analysis, each TCR beta chain was defined by its CDR3 amino acid sequence together with its V-gene family, and reads lacking a unique V-gene family were excluded. In a later analysis, fewer than 650 highly shared, low-generation-probability nucleotide sequences were removed to address suspected cross-contamination and a sequencing artifact. In a later analysis, a clonal expansion index was calculated for each public chain from normalized within-repertoire ranks of inferred template counts. In a later analysis, generation probabilities were computed with a VDJ recombination model fitted to out-of-frame rearrangements, and the resulting probabilities were checked against IGoR. Hypergeometric tests were used in a later analysis to score TCR-TCR, TCR-HLA and TCR-CMV co-occurrence, with a repertoire-size bias correction applied to the TCR pairs. To estimate false discovery rates, a later analysis permuted the HLA or CMV assignments 20 times. In a later analysis, co-occurring TCRs were grouped using DBSCAN, and TCRdist sequence similarity was added for clustering within HLA-allele-positive subsets. Repertoires with fewer than 30,000 or more than 120,000 public chains were left out of co-occurrence clustering, as were five repertoires with anomalous nucleotide sharing. The source is immuneACCESS, and TCRdb retained only in-frame sequences with V and J called. Part of the clones is not carried over; for the studies checked, unresolved V genes explain less than half of this, and the remainder is unexplained. The V and J calls and clone size were taken over from that table, and D and trimming were inferred from the DNA. The sample's table covers about 160,000 clones. The leading ten clones occupy under 2.5% of the sample.

CDR1 and CDR2 (KGHSH, LQKENI) derive from the germline V gene. Here V drops 2 bases and J drops 6 bases, and the junction holds 8 bases not matched to any gene. The CDR3 sequence holds 15 residues, the cysteine and phenylalanine included. The sequence is cut down to CDR3 DNA, 45 bases in frame from base 1. The cohort was made up of 500 to 850 healthy bone marrow donors. All cohort members were sampled while nominally healthy, although unrecorded immune exposures were likely present. The donor tested CMV seronegative, placing the donor among the 352 seronegative members of the cohort. A peripheral blood sample was collected from each donor, and TCR beta sequencing was performed on peripheral blood mononuclear cells. Genomic DNA extraction from the blood cell samples was performed with the Qiagen DNeasy Blood Extraction Kit.

The chain is made from TRBV18 and TRBJ2-7; 9 central bases correspond to TRBD2. The sequencing sample was made of PBMCs. The receptor was derived from a young man in good health and CMV-seronegative. The CDR3 protein is CASSPWAGGPGEQYF. The base sequence is TGTGCCAGCTCACCATGGGCGGGAGGGCCGGGCGAGCAGTACTTC. The reference TRBV18 and TRBJ2-7 proteins fill in what lies around the CDR3, so the full variable domain reads NAGVMQNPRHLVRRRGQEARLRCSPMKGHSHVYWYRQLPEEGLKFMVYLQKENIIDESGMPKERFSAEFPKEGPSILRIQQVVRGDSAAYFCASSPWAGGPGEQYFGPGTRLTVT.